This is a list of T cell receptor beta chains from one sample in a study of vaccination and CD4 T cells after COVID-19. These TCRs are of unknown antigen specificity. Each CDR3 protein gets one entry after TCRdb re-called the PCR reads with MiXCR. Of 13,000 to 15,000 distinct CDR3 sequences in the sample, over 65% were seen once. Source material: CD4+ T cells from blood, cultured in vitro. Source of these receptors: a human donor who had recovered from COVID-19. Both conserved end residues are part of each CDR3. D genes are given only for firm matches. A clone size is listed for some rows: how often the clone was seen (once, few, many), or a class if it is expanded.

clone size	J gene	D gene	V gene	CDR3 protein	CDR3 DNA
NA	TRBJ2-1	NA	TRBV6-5	CASSYRGKLSYNEQFF	TGTGCCAGCAGTTACCGCGGGAAACTCTCCTACAATGAGCAGTTCTTC
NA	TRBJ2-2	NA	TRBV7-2	CASSPEQDLSTGELFF	TGTGCCAGCAGCCCCGAGCAGGACTTGAGCACCGGGGAGCTGTTTTTT
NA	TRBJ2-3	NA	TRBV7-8	CASSLAQGGSDTQYF	TGTGCCAGCAGCTTAGCGCAGGGCGGGTCAGATACGCAGTATTTT
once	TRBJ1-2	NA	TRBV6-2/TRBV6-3	CASSYAIPGGLLNYGYTF	TGTGCCAGCAGTTACGCGATACCGGGCGGGCTCCTTAACTATGGCTACACCTTC
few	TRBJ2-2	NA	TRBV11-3	CASSRDNTGELFF	TGTGCCAGCAGCAGGGATAACACCGGGGAGCTGTTTTTT
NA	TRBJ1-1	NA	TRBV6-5	CASSYSSGETEAFF	TGTGCCAGCAGTTACTCGAGTGGAGAAACTGAAGCTTTCTTT
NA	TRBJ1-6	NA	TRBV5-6	CASSSDRGRSPLHF	TGTGCCAGCAGTTCCGACCGGGGGCGGTCACCCCTCCACTTT
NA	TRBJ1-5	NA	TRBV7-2	CASSQTGRRSNQPQHF	TGTGCCAGCAGCCAAACGGGGAGGCGTAGCAATCAGCCCCAGCATTTT
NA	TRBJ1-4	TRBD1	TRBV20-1	CSARFRDRGEKLFF	TGCAGTGCTAGATTCCGGGACAGGGGCGAAAAACTGTTTTTT
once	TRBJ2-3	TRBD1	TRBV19	CASSIKQGADTQYF	TGTGCCAGTAGTATAAAACAGGGGGCAGATACGCAGTATTTT
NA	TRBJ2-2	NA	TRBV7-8	CASSYLLAAGGELFF	TGTGCCAGCAGCTACCTTTTGGCCGCGGGGGGGGAGCTGTTTTTT
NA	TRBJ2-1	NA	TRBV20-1	CSARLGSSYNEQFF	TGCAGTGCTAGACTCGGGAGCTCCTACAATGAGCAGTTCTTC
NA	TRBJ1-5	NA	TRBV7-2	CASSLGVNQPQHF	TGTGCCAGCAGCTTAGGCGTGAATCAGCCCCAGCATTTT
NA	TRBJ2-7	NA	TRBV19	CASSIQRNSYEQYF	TGTGCCAGTAGTATTCAGCGGAACTCCTACGAGCAGTACTTC
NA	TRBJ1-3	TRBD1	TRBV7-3	CASSSGTEGTIYF	TGTGCCAGCAGCTCCGGGACAGAGGGGACCATATATTTT
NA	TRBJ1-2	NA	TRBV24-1	CATSDYSARFIDGYTF	TGTGCCACCAGTGATTATAGTGCCCGCTTTATCGACGGCTACACCTTC
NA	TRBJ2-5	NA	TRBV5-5	CASSFTGQETQYF	TGTGCCAGCAGCTTCACAGGTCAAGAGACCCAGTACTTC
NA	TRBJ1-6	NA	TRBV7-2	CASSLVGVKNSPLHF	TGTGCCAGCAGCTTAGTGGGGGTTAAGAATTCACCCCTCCACTTT
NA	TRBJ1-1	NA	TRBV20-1	CSARDLGRNTEAFF	TGCAGTGCTAGAGATCTTGGGCGGAACACTGAAGCTTTCTTT
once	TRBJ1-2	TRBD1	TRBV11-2	CASSFDPDRGLVYGYTF	TGTGCCAGCAGCTTTGATCCGGACAGGGGGCTGGTCTATGGCTACACCTTC
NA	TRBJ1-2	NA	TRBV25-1	CASSEHYRENYGYTF	TGTGCCAGCAGTGAACATTACAGGGAGAACTATGGCTACACCTTC
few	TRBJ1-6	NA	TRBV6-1	CASSEPTGRSNSPLHF	TGTGCCAGCAGTGAACCTACGGGACGGAGTAATTCACCCCTCCACTTT
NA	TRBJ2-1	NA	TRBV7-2	CASSRRTARGHEQFF	TGTGCCAGCAGCCGGAGGACAGCAAGGGGCCATGAGCAGTTCTTC
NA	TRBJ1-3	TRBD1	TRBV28	CASSLSGTDKRSTIYF	TGTGCCAGCAGTTTATCCGGGACAGACAAACGGAGCACCATATATTTT
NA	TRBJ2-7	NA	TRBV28	CASSVTSYEQYF	TGTGCCAGCAGTGTGACAAGCTACGAGCAGTACTTC
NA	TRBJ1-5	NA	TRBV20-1	CSARAVRAPMGNQPQHF	TGCAGTGCTAGGGCAGTACGGGCCCCCATGGGCAATCAGCCCCAGCATTTT
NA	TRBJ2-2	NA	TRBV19	CASSIGVSPNTGELFF	TGTGCCAGTAGCATAGGGGTATCCCCGAACACCGGGGAGCTGTTTTTT
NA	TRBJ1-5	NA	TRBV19	CASRPDSMGNQPQHF	TGTGCCAGTAGACCGGACAGTATGGGCAATCAGCCCCAGCATTTT
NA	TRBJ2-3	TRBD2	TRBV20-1	CSARDFLSGGSTDTQYF	TGCAGTGCTAGAGATTTCTTAAGCGGGGGTAGCACAGATACGCAGTATTTT
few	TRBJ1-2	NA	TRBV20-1	CSAYSYYGYTF	TGCAGTGCTTACTCATACTATGGCTACACCTTC
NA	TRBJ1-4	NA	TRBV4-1	CASSRWEATNEKLFF	TGCGCCAGCAGTCGATGGGAGGCAACTAATGAAAAACTGTTTTTT
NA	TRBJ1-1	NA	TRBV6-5	CASSYLQNGNTEAFF	TGTGCCAGCAGTTACTTACAAAACGGGAACACTGAAGCTTTCTTT
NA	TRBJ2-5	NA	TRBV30	CAWSKWGRMETQYF	TGTGCCTGGAGTAAATGGGGGAGGATGGAGACCCAGTACTTC
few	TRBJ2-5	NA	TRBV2	CASSAPAALQETQYF	TGTGCCAGCAGTGCCCCAGCGGCCCTCCAAGAGACCCAGTACTTC
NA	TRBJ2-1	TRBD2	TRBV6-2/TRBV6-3	CASQIAGGGVVEQFF	TGTGCCAGCCAAATAGCGGGAGGGGGGGTAGTTGAGCAGTTCTTC
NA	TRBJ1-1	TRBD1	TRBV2	CASRGQGVYTEAFF	TGTGCCAGCAGAGGACAGGGGGTATACACTGAAGCTTTCTTT
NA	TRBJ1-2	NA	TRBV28	CASSPPSGGGYTF	TGTGCCAGCAGTCCCCCTTCAGGAGGAGGCTACACCTTC
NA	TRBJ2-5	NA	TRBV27	CASRKDSSGETQYF	TGTGCCAGCAGGAAGGACAGTTCGGGAGAGACCCAGTACTTC
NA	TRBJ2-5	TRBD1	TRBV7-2	CASSFPGTGKETQYF	TGTGCCAGCAGCTTTCCCGGGACAGGGAAAGAGACCCAGTACTTC
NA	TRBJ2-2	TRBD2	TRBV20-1	CSAIHPSGSSTGELFF	TGCAGTGCTATCCACCCTAGCGGGAGTAGTACCGGGGAGCTGTTTTTT
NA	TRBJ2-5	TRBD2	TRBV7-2	CASSRGVGTGQETQYF	TGTGCCAGCAGCCGGGGGGTAGGGACGGGGCAAGAGACCCAGTACTTC
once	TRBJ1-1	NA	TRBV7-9	CASSPRSGAVTEAFF	TGTGCCAGCAGCCCCCGGTCCGGGGCGGTCACTGAAGCTTTCTTT
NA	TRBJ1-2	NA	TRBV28	CATGGFNYGYTF	TGTGCCACCGGGGGGTTCAACTATGGCTACACCTTC
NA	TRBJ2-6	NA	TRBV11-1	CASSPKGSGANVLTF	TGTGCCAGCAGCCCTAAGGGCTCTGGGGCCAACGTCCTGACTTTC
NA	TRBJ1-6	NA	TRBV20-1	CSAIRPSNSPLHF	TGCAGTGCTATACGCCCGAGTAATTCACCCCTCCACTTT
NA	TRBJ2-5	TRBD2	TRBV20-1	CSAATIAGLSETQYF	TGCAGTGCCGCTACAATAGCGGGACTTTCGGAGACCCAGTACTTC
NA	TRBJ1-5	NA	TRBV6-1	CASRLSSNQPQHF	TGTGCCAGCAGGCTCAGTAGCAATCAGCCCCAGCATTTT
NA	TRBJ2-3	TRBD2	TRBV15	CATALELAGSDTQYF	TGTGCCACCGCCTTGGAGCTAGCGGGATCAGATACGCAGTATTTT